Listed below are T cell receptor beta chains from one sample, sequenced in a study of OX40 agonist ivuxolimab in advanced cancers. Using immunoSEQ multiplex PCR, the repertoire was profiled, and TCRdb retains in-frame clones only, with some absent. This sample has 65,000 to 85,000 clones; roughly 84% occur once, and the top ten carry over 6%. Source: CD4+ or CD8+ T cells sorted from blood, taken in a trial of the OX40 agonist ivuxolimab. The receptors here all came from an adult with an advanced solid tumor such as melanoma, head and neck, liver or kidney cancer. Each CDR3 is given with its conserved first and last residue. The order of the fields is J gene, D gene, V gene, clone size, CDR3 DNA, CDR3 protein. The D gene is left open where the match is weak. The listing skips clone size in some rows; elsewhere it reads once, few, many or a size class.

TRBJ1-1 | TRBD1 | TRBV4-3 | . | TGCGCCAGCAGCCAAGGGACAGGGGTTCACACTGAAGCTTTCTTT | CASSQGTGVHTEAFF
TRBJ2-7 | . | TRBV2 | . | TGTGCCAGCAGCGCAAACAGGGTTCACTCCTACGAGCAGTACTTC | CASSANRVHSYEQYF
TRBJ1-5 | . | TRBV7-8 | . | TGTGCCAGCAGCTTATTTCTCTTAGGTTACGAGCCCCAGCATTTT | CASSLFLLGYEPQHF
TRBJ1-1 | . | TRBV5-6 | . | TGTGCCAGCAGCTTCCGAGAATCGGGTGAAGCTTTCTTT | CASSFRESGEAFF
TRBJ2-7 | . | TRBV2 | . | TGTGCCAGCACGAAGGGAAGCGACGAGCAGTACTTC | CASTKGSDEQYF
TRBJ1-5 | . | TRBV6-5 | . | TGTGCCAGCAGTTACTCGCAGGGAAATCAGCCCCAGCATTTT | CASSYSQGNQPQHF
TRBJ1-5 | TRBD1 | TRBV7-8 | . | TGTGCCAGCAGAAACGACAGGGGGTTTGGCAATCAGCCCCAGCATTTT | CASRNDRGFGNQPQHF
TRBJ2-3 | TRBD1 | TRBV7-3 | . | TGTGCCAGCAGCCTCGGACAGGGATTAGATACGCAGTATTTT | CASSLGQGLDTQYF
TRBJ1-4 | . | TRBV9 | . | TGTGCCAGCAGCATACGAGACACCCCAACTAATGAAAAACTGTTTTTT | CASSIRDTPTNEKLFF
TRBJ2-7 | TRBD2 | TRBV18 | . | TGTGCCAGCTCACCAGGGGGGAGGGCCGCCTACGAGCAGTACTTC | CASSPGGRAAYEQYF
TRBJ1-5 | . | TRBV4-1 | . | TGCGCCAGCAGCCGCGACGGGGGGGATCAGCCCCAGCATTTT | CASSRDGGDQPQHF
TRBJ2-5 | TRBD1 | TRBV12-5 | . | TGTGCTAGTGGTTTGGGGACAGGGGGTGTCGGGGAGACCCAGTACTTC | CASGLGTGGVGETQYF
TRBJ2-1 | . | TRBV18 | . | TGTGCCAGCTCACCGTCTCTAGCGAGCTCCTACAATGAGCAGTTCTTC | CASSPSLASSYNEQFF
TRBJ1-5 | TRBD1 | TRBV5-1 | . | TGCGCCAGCAGCCCACAGGGGGCTGGTCAGCCCCAGCATTTT | CASSPQGAGQPQHF
TRBJ2-5 | . | TRBV9 | . | TGTGCCAGCAGCGTAATAGGGACACTACAAGAGACCCAGTACTTC | CASSVIGTLQETQYF
TRBJ2-2 | . | TRBV7-6 | . | TGTGCCAGCAGCTCCGGCGTGGGGGGCAGTAAGGACACCGGGGAGCTGTTTTTT | CASSSGVGGSKDTGELFF
TRBJ1-4 | . | TRBV7-2 | . | TGTGCCAGCAGCCGAGGGGGGTATGAGGAACTGTTTTTT | CASSRGGYEELFF
TRBJ2-2 | TRBD1 | TRBV30 | . | TGTGCCTGGAGTCCGTATATTTTTGCTTCTGTCCCGGGACAGGGCTCTACGAACACCGGGGAGCTGTTTTTT | CAWSPYIFASVPGQGSTNTGELFF
TRBJ2-7 | TRBD2 | TRBV4-1 | . | TGCGCCAGCAGCCCCCGGACTAGCGGCGACTCCTACGAGCAGTACTTC | CASSPRTSGDSYEQYF
TRBJ2-7 | . | TRBV7-2 | . | TGTGCCAGCAGCTTAGAGGCCCCTCCGACTCGGGCCGAGCAGTACTTC | CASSLEAPPTRAEQYF
TRBJ1-5 | . | TRBV25-1 | . | TGTGCCAGCAGCGAGGGGAGAAATCAGCCCCAGCATTTT | CASSEGRNQPQHF
TRBJ1-2 | TRBD1 | TRBV6-7 | . | TGTGCCAGCAGTTTGACAGGGGTCTATGGCTACACCTTC | CASSLTGVYGYTF
TRBJ2-7 | . | TRBV14 | . | TGTGCCAGCAGCCAAAGGGGCTACGAGCAGTACTTC | CASSQRGYEQYF
TRBJ1-4 | TRBD1 | TRBV5-6 | . | TGTGCCAGCAGCCCCTCCCTTGTATTCGACAGGGGAAGCGAAAAACTGTTTTTT | CASSPSLVFDRGSEKLFF
TRBJ2-7 | . | TRBV30 | . | TGTGCCTGGAGTGGTCTCTACGAGCAGTACTTC | CAWSGLYEQYF
TRBJ2-3 | . | TRBV7-2 | . | TGTGCCAGCAGCCCAAGTTTGCAAGATACGCAGTATTTT | CASSPSLQDTQYF
TRBJ1-3 | . | TRBV5-1 | . | TGCGCCAGCAGCGCGGGACAACCTGGAAACACCATATATTTT | CASSAGQPGNTIYF
TRBJ1-6 | . | TRBV6-1 | . | TGTGCCAGCAGGTCCTCTTGGGTTATTAATTCACCCCTCCACTTT | CASRSSWVINSPLHF
TRBJ2-7 | . | TRBV5-1 | . | TGCGCCAGCAGCTTGGCGGCAGGGACCGAAAGCTACCCCTACGAGCAGTACTTC | CASSLAAGTESYPYEQYF
TRBJ1-4 | . | TRBV23-1 | . | TGCGCCAGCAGTCACTCCGGGACCGGGGGGGAAAAACTGTTTTTT | CASSHSGTGGEKLFF
TRBJ2-3 | . | TRBV6-5 | . | TGTGCCAGCAGCTCCTCGGTCACAGATACGCAGTATTTT | CASSSSVTDTQYF
TRBJ2-1 | . | TRBV29-1 | . | TGCAGCGTTGAAAGGGAACTTGATGAGCAGTTCTTC | CSVERELDEQFF
TRBJ2-7 | . | TRBV6-6 | few | TGTGCCAGCGGTCCGGACATCTCCTACGAGCAGTACTTC | CASGPDISYEQYF
TRBJ2-3 | . | TRBV10-3 | . | TGTGCCATCAGTTTAAACCTGGGAGATACGCAGTATTTT | CAISLNLGDTQYF
TRBJ1-1 | TRBD1 | TRBV5-5 | few | TGTGCCAGCAGCTACCCGGGACAGACGCACACTGAAGCTTTCTTT | CASSYPGQTHTEAFF
TRBJ1-5 | . | TRBV7-2 | . | TGTGCCAGCTCTTCGAGCGGTCAGCCCCAGCATTTT | CASSSSGQPQHF
TRBJ2-5 | . | TRBV5-4 | . | TGTGCCAGCAGCTTGGGGGGGACTGCCTACCAAGAGACCCAGTACTTC | CASSLGGTAYQETQYF
TRBJ2-1 | TRBD1 | TRBV4-1 | . | TGCGCCAGCAGCCCCGGACAGGGCGATGAGCAGTTCTTC | CASSPGQGDEQFF
TRBJ1-6 | . | TRBV19 | . | TGTGCCAGTAGTATCACCTACTTATCCGGGACGGACGATTCACCCCTCCACTTT | CASSITYLSGTDDSPLHF
TRBJ2-7 | TRBD1 | TRBV9 | . | TGTGCCAGCAGCCGCCACGAGACAGGGGGCCACGAGCAGTACTTC | CASSRHETGGHEQYF
TRBJ2-7 | TRBD2 | TRBV5-1 | . | TGCGCCAGCACAGACCCGGGACTAGCTCTCTACGAGCAGTACTTC | CASTDPGLALYEQYF
TRBJ2-1 | . | TRBV28 | once | TGTGCCAGCAGTTTCCGCTATGAGCAGTTCTTC | CASSFRYEQFF
TRBJ2-1 | . | TRBV5-4 | . | TGTGCCAGCAGCCCTAAATGGGGGGTATACAATGAGCAGTTCTTC | CASSPKWGVYNEQFF
TRBJ1-1 | TRBD1 | TRBV2 | . | TGTGCCAGGGGGGACAGGCGGCACACTGAAGCTTTCTTT | CARGDRRHTEAFF
TRBJ2-1 | TRBD1 | TRBV27 | once | TGTGCCAGCAGTCTAACCACAGGGGGCTCCTACAATGAGCAGTTCTTC | CASSLTTGGSYNEQFF
TRBJ1-2 | . | TRBV4-3 | . | TGCGCCAGCAGCCAAGGGGAAGGGTACGGTGGCTACACCTTC | CASSQGEGYGGYTF
TRBJ1-2 | . | TRBV4-1 | . | TGCGCCAGCAGTGTGGCAACCTCTCCCAACTATGGCTACACCTTC | CASSVATSPNYGYTF
TRBJ2-2 | . | TRBV29-1 | . | TGCAGCGTTGCCGCAGGGCAGGCTAACACCGGGGAGCTGTTTTTT | CSVAAGQANTGELFF
TRBJ2-7 | . | TRBV4-2 | . | TGTGCCAGCAGCCCATCGCAGGTAGGGGCCCCCTACGAGCAGTACTTC | CASSPSQVGAPYEQYF
TRBJ2-1 | TRBD2 | TRBV6-1 | few | TGTGCCAGCAGTGTAGCGGGAGAAGAGCAGTTCTTC | CASSVAGEEQFF
TRBJ1-3 | TRBD1 | TRBV6-5 | . | TGTGCCAGCAGTTATAACAGGGGGTTCTCTGGAAACACCATATATTTT | CASSYNRGFSGNTIYF
TRBJ2-7 | TRBD1 | TRBV11-3 | . | TGTGCCAGCAGCTTAGGCGCCAGGGGGCTTGAGGAGCAGTACTTC | CASSLGARGLEEQYF
TRBJ2-7 | . | TRBV9 | . | TGTGCCAGCAGCGTAGTTGGGACTCCTTTCGAAGAGCAGTACTTC | CASSVVGTPFEEQYF
TRBJ2-7 | . | TRBV7-2 | . | TGTGCCAGCAGCTTCTACACAGGGTCCTACGAGCAGTACTTC | CASSFYTGSYEQYF
TRBJ2-6 | TRBD1 | TRBV7-3 | . | TGTGCCAGCAGCGCACAGGGGTCCGGGGCCAACGTCCTGACTTTC | CASSAQGSGANVLTF